The source of this T cell receptor (beta chain) is a study of beta chain features in type 1 diabetes. Points from the study as a whole: TCRB repertoires of naive, central memory and Treg cells appeared more similar among patients than among healthy donors. Insertion counts at VDJ junctions were lower in type 1 diabetes patients, who also showed more deletions there.

The whole isolated RNA underwent reverse transcription, so sequencing captured expressed TCRB transcripts. An average around 3.5 million reads came from naive, central memory and regulatory T cell samples. Sequencing was performed with immunoSEQ multiplex PCR; in TCRdb, only in-frame clones are kept and a portion is missing. Among fewer than 200,000 clones listed, around 13% were seen once. A few counts support this clone. What it binds is not known. The specimen was central memory CD4+ T cells from blood. The sequence came from a young woman in good health.

The CDR3 sequence is CASSVTGANTEAFF. The CDR3 DNA reads as TGTGCCAGCAGCGTCACAGGGGCCAACACTGAAGCTTTCTTT. The chain employs TRBV5-4 and TRBJ1-1, with 7 bases matching TRBD1. This CDR3 has 14 residues. Unmatched junction bases numbered 5, after V lost 4 bases and J lost 2 bases. Germline assignment: CDR1 SGHNT and CDR2 YYREEE (reference sequence).